These T cell receptor beta chains were read from a single sample in a study of blood T cell repertoires in COVID-19. Using immunoSEQ multiplex PCR, the repertoire was profiled, and TCRdb retains in-frame clones only, with some absent. The repertoire has roughly 180,000 clones, 65% to 90% of them found once; the top ten carry approximately 12%. The sequencing input was PBMCs or T cells enriched from blood (not recorded which). The source of these receptors is a man aged 35 to 55 who had recovered from COVID-19. Both conserved end residues are trimmed from each CDR3.

TRBV28	10	TRBJ2-5	ASSLDTETQY
TRBV19	16	TRBJ1-5	ASSGLTVLSMSNQPQH
TRBV28	13	TRBJ2-7	ASSLWQGANYEQY
TRBV6-5	13	TRBJ2-7	ASIDGTGVTYEQY
TRBV5-4	14	TRBJ2-2	ASSLGRVGNTGELF
TRBV7-8	12	TRBJ2-7	ASSLQDRYYEQY
TRBV24-1	13	TRBJ2-3	ATSEDRENTDTQY
TRBV19	14	TRBJ1-1	ASRGVFEPKNTEAF
TRBV9	13	TRBJ1-1	ASSASGLTNTEAF
TRBV7-2	15	TRBJ2-1	ASSPQGWANGWHEQF
TRBV2	12	TRBJ1-3	ASRADSSGNTIY
TRBV7-9	15	TRBJ1-2	ASSFGSGTGNVGGYT
TRBV7-3	13	TRBJ2-1	ASSSQAGGPNEQF
TRBV6-5	11	TRBJ1-2	ASRGGKYYGYT
TRBV28	11	TRBJ1-2	ASRDGTAYGYT
TRBV12-3/TRBV12-4	9	TRBJ2-7	ASSSGYEQY
TRBV2	13	TRBJ1-5	ASSYTGVSNQPQH
TRBV4-3	13	TRBJ1-2	ASSPSGGANYGYT
TRBV7-9	11	TRBJ1-6	ASRGTGNSPLH
TRBV2	13	TRBJ1-4	ASDLIQGSDEKLF
TRBV18	12	TRBJ2-5	ASSPGLAEETQY
TRBV15	13	TRBJ2-7	ATSRPTSGPYEQY
TRBV9	14	TRBJ2-1	ASSVFSSGYYNEQF
TRBV4-3	14	TRBJ1-4	ASSQGRGRENEKLF
TRBV5-1	12	TRBJ1-1	ASSPGTANTEAF
TRBV19	12	TRBJ1-4	ASSGGATNEKLF
TRBV7-2	12	TRBJ2-2	ASSMDYSTGELF
TRBV30	14	TRBJ2-2	AWRETGTSYTGELF
TRBV19	12	TRBJ2-1	ASRGAGSYNEQF
TRBV20-1	15	TRBJ2-3	SASERGFQSEADTQY
TRBV12-5	12	TRBJ1-1	ASGLGHLNTEAF
TRBV3-1/TRBV3-2	12	TRBJ1-4	ASSRSETNEKLF
TRBV30	11	TRBJ1-1	AWSWSVNTEAF
TRBV10-3	13	TRBJ2-2	AISRDKTYTGELF
TRBV7-8	13	TRBJ1-5	ASSSLDRGNQPQH
TRBV5-5	13	TRBJ2-7	ASSFPDLGFYEQY
TRBV4-3	12	TRBJ1-3	ASSQDVGGSTIY
TRBV9	14	TRBJ2-5	ASSVGGRVNQETQY
TRBV7-3	13	TRBJ2-3	ASSLVLIGADTQY
TRBV7-2	12	TRBJ1-5	ASSLTDINQPQH
TRBV7-7	13	TRBJ1-1	ASSMLQGGMTEAF
TRBV9	12	TRBJ1-4	ASSGASTNEKLF
TRBV28	12	TRBJ2-5	ASSHDRGQETQY
TRBV14	12	TRBJ2-2	ASSHWRNTGELF
TRBV30	10	TRBJ1-1	AWGRGNTEAF
TRBV7-9	13	TRBJ1-5	ASSSSGNMNQPQH
TRBV4-1	13	TRBJ2-1	ASSQEPRTGNEQF
TRBV28	13	TRBJ1-2	ASKEGGPSGYGYT
TRBV11-3	11	TRBJ1-1	ASSLSQNTEAF
TRBV6-5	12	TRBJ2-1	ATVRIGGYNEQF
TRBV6-2/TRBV6-3	15	TRBJ2-1	ASSRGLAGVSEGEQF
TRBV2	11	TRBJ1-2	ASSERGNYGYT
TRBV2	15	TRBJ2-3	ASSGVPGRSGTDTQY
TRBV7-2	12	TRBJ2-1	ASSLAGGWNEQF
TRBV15	13	TRBJ2-2	ATSRGGQRYGELF